This T cell receptor beta chain was retrieved from a study of regulatory T cells in long-lasting Graves disease. The wider study: Graves' patients diagnosed newly had used antithyroid drugs under 3 months.

Relying on iRepertoire HTBI primers and Arm-PCR of CDR3 regions, the team built TCR beta libraries. TCRdb recomputed calls from the multiplex PCR reads with MiXCR, one row per CDR3 protein. This table holds about 470,000 distinct CDR3 sequences, around 15% found once. The CDR3 is made up of 12 amino acids. CDR1 and CDR2 from the germline V gene are SNHLY and FYNNEI. V was pared by 4 bases and J by 10 bases, with 11 bases between. Study findings and constraints: TCR diversity was lower in persistent than newly diagnosed Graves' disease.

This clonotype was observed many times. What it binds is unknown. Described time point: newly diagnosed GD, antithyroid drugs for less than 3 months. With RNA extracted from PBMCs as input, the TCR library was made. The same data also contributed to another study, on T cells in Graves' hyperthyroidism and ophthalmopathy. From that report: Separating ophthalmopathy from stable hyperthyroidism was achieved by a 13 V-J model.

The source of this sequence is a man aged 35 to 55 with Graves disease. The material was peripheral blood mononuclear cells (PBMCs), obtained at new diagnosis, from a patient treated with antithyroid drugs. This chain uses TRBV2 with TRBJ2-1; no definite D call. CDR3 coding DNA: TGTGCCAGCAGTGGTGGGGTTTGGGAGCAGTTCTTC. Its translation is CASSGGVWEQFF.